This T cell receptor beta chain was documented in a study of T cell responses to AZD1222 COVID-19 vaccine. CDR1 is LNHDA and CDR2 is SQIVND in the germline V gene (reference sequence). The CDR3 covers 13 residues. V lost 3 bases, J lost 7 bases, and 10 bases lay in between. Clones were sequenced by immunoSEQ multiplex PCR, and TCRdb holds only the in-frame ones, with some missing. The sample consists of 150,000 to 200,000 clones, around 90% of them appearing once. The sequenced sample was peripheral blood, obtained on day 0 of AZD1222 vaccination. The TCR sequence derives from an adult in good health. V usage is TRBV19 and J usage is TRBJ1-5; possibly TRBD1 for D (5 bases). Written as DNA, the CDR3 is TGTGCCAGTAGTATCGGGGGTGCCCAGCCCCAGCATTTT. Protein product: CASSIGGAQPQHF.